This T cell receptor beta chain comes out of a study of Tregs in tolerant kidney transplant recipients. This clone was seen just once. Sequencing used immunoSEQ multiplex PCR; TCRdb keeps in-frame clones, though not all of them. This sample carries about 240,000 clones, about 86% of them seen once, and the ten largest clones take less than 0.75%. The CDR3 consists of 17 residues. Per germline, CDR1 SGHRS and CDR2 YFSETQ. The clonotype comes from a human donor in good health. Material: CD4+ T cells from blood. The chain couples TRBV5-1 to TRBJ2-5, with TRBD1 matching 7 bases. The J call may not be correct, given that the DNA end is closer to TRBJ2-7. The CDR3 nucleotides are TGCGCCAGCAGCTTGGATCTGATCCGGGACAGAGAATACGAGCAGTACTTC. This codes for CASSLDLIRDREYEQYF.